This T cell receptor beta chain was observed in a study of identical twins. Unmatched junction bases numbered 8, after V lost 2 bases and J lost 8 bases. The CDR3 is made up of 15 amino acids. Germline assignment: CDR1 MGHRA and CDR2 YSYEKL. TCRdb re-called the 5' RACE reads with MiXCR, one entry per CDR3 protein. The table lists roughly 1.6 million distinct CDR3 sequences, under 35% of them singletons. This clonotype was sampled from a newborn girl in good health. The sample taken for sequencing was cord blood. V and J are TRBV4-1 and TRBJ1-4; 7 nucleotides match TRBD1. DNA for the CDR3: TGCGCCAGCAGCCAATCCGGGACAGTAACCGAAAAACTGTTTTTT. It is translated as CASSQSGTVTEKLFF.